These 29 T cell receptor beta chains originate from one sample sequenced in a study of shared clonotypes between healthy human individuals. Only in-frame clones appear in the TCRdb table, and some are missing; sequencing was by immunoSEQ multiplex PCR. The data hold under 750,000 clones, with 72% observed a single time. The sequenced sample consisted of memory CD4+ T cells sorted from blood. Indicated subset: CD45RA-negative fraction. The receptor source for this set is a woman in her 30s in good health.

This clone was counted a single time. J is TRBJ2-3 and V is TRBV6-1; 15 bases fit TRBD2. This CDR3 is 18 amino acids long. Unmatched junction bases numbered 9, after V lost 3 bases and J lost 5 bases. Germline V lookup: CDR1 MNHNS, CDR2 SASEGT. The CDR3 region is CASSELEPGLAGGDTQYF. CDR3 sequence (DNA): TGTGCCAGCAGTGAGCTAGAACCGGGACTAGCGGGGGGAGATACGCAGTATTTT.

With regard to this clone: One junction end does not reproduce the germline sequence, and a read error may be involved. The rearrangement joins TRBV6-6 to TRBJ2-7; 7 nucleotides match TRBD1. The CDR3 consists of 13 residues. Germline loops: CDR1 MNHNY, CDR2 SVGAGI (reference sequence). The CDR3 is CTSRRGQDYEQYF. As DNA, the CDR3 is TGTACCAGCAGACGAGGACAGGACTACGAGCAGTACTTC.

This chain uses TRBV28 with TRBJ1-1; 7 bases fit TRBD1. V lost 6 bases and J lost 6; bases outside the gene matches: 4. Germline lookup yields CDR1 MDHEN and CDR2 SYDVKM. The CDR3 sequence is 12 residues long. The CDR3, as DNA: TGTGCCAGCAGCACAGGGGTCGCTGAAGCTTTCTTT. This codes for CASSTGVAEAFF.

The V and J genes are TRBV7-6 and TRBJ2-2; 9 bases map to TRBD1. The CDR3 has 16 amino acids. CDR1 SGHVS and CDR2 FNYEAQ come from the germline V gene. J lost 4 bases, V lost 2 bases, and 5 bases had no gene match. CDR3 loop: CASSLFGTGSTGELFF. The CDR3 DNA reads as TGTGCCAGCAGCTTATTCGGGACAGGGTCCACCGGGGAGCTGTTTTTT.

The chain employs TRBV28 and TRBJ2-7, with TRBD1 matching 9 bases. CDR1 is MDHEN, CDR2 SYDVKM, per germline. The CDR3 has 14 residues. The V gene end was trimmed by 10 bases and the J gene end by 2 bases; junction bases not matched to a gene: 9. CDR3 bases: TGTGCCATCCAGACAGGGGGTCCCCCCTACGAGCAGTACTTC. This encodes CAIQTGGPPYEQYF.

This chain uses TRBV7-2 with TRBJ2-7, with D tentatively TRBD2 (6 bases). The CDR3 loop spans 15 amino acids. The germline CDR1 and CDR2 sequences are SGHTA and FQGNSA. V lost 5 bases and J lost 5, with 19 bases in between. The CDR3 is CASSPGGGSSHEQYF. For the CDR3, the DNA is TGTGCCAGCAGCCCGGGTGGGGGGAGTTCCCACGAGCAGTACTTC.

V and J are TRBV28 and TRBJ2-7; 8 nucleotides agree with TRBD2. The V gene end was trimmed by 7 bases and the J gene end by 5 bases; junction bases not matched to a gene: 13. CDR1 and CDR2 (germline): MDHEN, SYDVKM. The CDR3 contains 15 residues. CDR3 region: CASTLGGSGTHEQYF. CDR3 nucleotides: TGTGCCAGCACCCTAGGGGGTAGCGGGACCCACGAGCAGTACTTC. Combining the CDR3 with reference TRBV28 and TRBJ2-7 gives the whole variable domain DVKVTQSSRYLVKRTGEKVFLECVQDMDHENMFWYRQDPGLGLRLIYFSYDVKMKEKGDIPEGYSVSREKKERFSLILESASTNQTSMYLCASTLGGSGTHEQYFGPGTRLTVT.

As concerns this clone: The sample has other DNA sequences that encode this CDR3 too. This sequence joins TRBV7-6 and TRBJ1-1; D not resolved. Trimming cost V 5 bases and J 3 bases, with 10 bases left between them. The CDR3 covers 13 residues. The germline V gene encodes CDR1 SGHVS and CDR2 FNYEAQ. The CDR3 region is CASSTQRDTEAFF. CDR3 nucleotides: TGTGCCAGCAGCACCCAACGGGACACTGAAGCTTTCTTT.

In the case of this clone: One junction end does not reproduce the germline sequence, and a read error may be involved. The CDR3 DNA reads TGTGCCACCAGTGGGCGCGGGAGCGGTCAGCCCCAGCATTTT. Amino acid sequence: CATSGRGSGQPQHF. The V and J genes are TRBV27 and TRBJ1-5, with D uncertain. This CDR3 has 14 residues. Germline V gene lookup returns CDR1 MNHEY and CDR2 SMNVEV (reference sequence).

The chain links TRBV28 to TRBJ1-2; no reliable D call. The CDR3 has 14 residues. The ends were cut back, 6 bases at V and 6 bases at J, with 17 bases in the middle. The germline gives CDR1 MDHEN, CDR2 SYDVKM. CDR3: CASRNTGSQHGYTF. CDR3 DNA: TGTGCCAGCAGAAACACCGGGTCGCAACATGGCTACACCTTC.

The rearrangement uses TRBV12-2 and TRBJ2-5; the table names TRBD1, a call not compared with the DNA. TRBV12-2 is given as a pseudogene. This CDR3 has 12 residues. CDR3 sequence: CASPTDQETQYF. For the CDR3, the DNA is TGTGCAAGCCCGACAGATCAAGAGACCCAGTACTTC.

In this sample, this clone turned up a few times. This chain uses TRBV6-4 with TRBJ1-1, with unresolved D. The CDR3 covers 13 residues. V shed 4 bases and J shed 0 bases, with 6 bases lying between them. Germline loops: CDR1 MRHNA, CDR2 SNTAGT. In DNA form, the CDR3 reads TGTGCCAGCAGTGTAAGAATGAACACTGAAGCTTTCTTT. The encoded protein is CASSVRMNTEAFF.

This rearrangement joins TRBV15 to TRBJ2-7; no reliable D call. CDR1 is LNHNV, CDR2 YYDKDF, per germline (reference sequence). V dropped 1 base and J dropped 7 bases, with 11 bases sitting between them. The CDR3 extends over 13 amino acids. In DNA, the CDR3 is TGTGCCACCAGCAGAGGAAGCAACTGGGAGCAGTACTTC. Translating it yields CATSRGSNWEQYF.

This clone was seen at least ten times. The V and J genes are TRBV20-1 and TRBJ2-1; D possibly corresponds to TRBD2 (5 bases). Germline V CDR1 and CDR2: DFQATT, SNEGSKA (reference sequence). V lost 6 bases to trimming and J lost 12 bases, with 12 bases between them. The CDR3 is made up of 10 amino acids. In DNA, the CDR3 is TGCAGTGCCCAACACGAGGGGCAGTTCTTC. Translating gives CSAQHEGQFF.

This clone occurred a few times. This chain connects TRBV2 to TRBJ2-1; D unclear. V was pared by 6 bases and J by 0 bases, with 12 bases between. From germline, CDR1 is SNHLY and CDR2 FYNNEI. The CDR3 runs 15 residues. CDR3 DNA: TGTGCCAGCAGGCGTAGCCCACGCTCCTACAATGAGCAGTTCTTC. It codes for CASRRSPRSYNEQFF.

The rearrangement joins TRBV6-8 to TRBJ2-2; 8 nucleotides line up with TRBD2. Germline V gives CDR1 MNHGY, CDR2 SAAAGT. Germline trimming cut 5 bases from V and 8 bases from J; bases unmatched to any gene: 10. The CDR3 contains 15 residues. The CDR3 DNA sequence: TGTGCCAGCAGTCCCTCGGGAGCGGGAGCGGGGGAGCTGTTTTTT. Amino acid sequence: CASSPSGAGAGELFF.

Written as DNA, the CDR3 is TGTGCCAGCAGCATGAAGGAGGGGTATGAGCAGTTCTTC. The encoded protein is CASSMKEGYEQFF. The chain couples TRBV7-2 to TRBJ2-1, with D maybe TRBD2 (6 bases). The CDR3 contains 13 residues. Per germline, CDR1 SGHTA and CDR2 FQGNSA. V lost 5 bases to trimming and J lost 8 bases, with 13 bases between them.

With respect to this clone: The sample holds other DNA sequences that translate to the same CDR3. V usage is TRBV14 and J usage is TRBJ2-7, with D perhaps TRBD2 (5 bases). V was pared by 0 bases and J by 4 bases, with 13 bases between. This CDR3 region has 15 residues. From germline, CDR1 is SGHDN and CDR2 FVKESK. The CDR3 loop is CASSQDRRQTYEQYF. CDR3 bases: TGTGCCAGCAGCCAAGATCGGAGGCAGACTTACGAGCAGTACTTC.

The CDR3 coding sequence is TGTGCCAGCAGCTTAGGGTCACAGCCCCAGCATTTT. Translated, it gives CASSLGSQPQHF. The chain carries TRBV13 and TRBJ1-5, with no clear D. Trimming pared 0 bases from V and 7 bases from J, leaving 4 bases between. This CDR3 has 12 residues. CDR1 and CDR2 from the germline V gene are PRHDT and FYEKMQ (reference sequence).

V gene TRBV10-3 combines with J gene TRBJ2-7, with D perhaps being TRBD1 or TRBD2 (6 bases each). In germline, CDR1 is ENHRY, CDR2 SYGVKD. This CDR3 comprises 14 residues. Trimming took 5 bases from V and 1 from J, leaving 12 bases between them. The CDR3 nucleotides read TGTGCCATCAGTCGGGAGACAGGTTCCTACGAGCAGTACTTC. It encodes CAISRETGSYEQYF.

This chain links TRBV6-4 with TRBJ2-1; TRBD1 agrees at 8 bases. Per the germline V gene, CDR1 is MRHNA and CDR2 is SNTAGT. The CDR3 sequence is 14 residues long. V gave up 8 bases and J gave up 6 bases; unmatched junction bases: 9. DNA for the CDR3: TGTGCCAGCTCCAGGACAGGGCTCTCCAATGAGCAGTTCTTC. It specifies CASSRTGLSNEQFF.

The chain carries TRBV5-4 and TRBJ2-7; TRBD2 aligns across 9 bases. This CDR3 comprises 15 residues. Germline V lookup: CDR1 SGHNT, CDR2 YYREEE (reference sequence). V lost 1 base, J lost 3 bases, and 5 bases stayed unmatched. DNA for the CDR3: TGTGCCAGCAGCTTGCGACTAGCGGTCCTCTACGAGCAGTACTTC. Its protein is CASSLRLAVLYEQYF.

This chain uses TRBV7-9 with TRBJ2-3; D not resolved. V was clipped by 1 base and J by 4 bases, with 18 bases between them. The CDR3 covers 17 residues. In germline, CDR1 is SEHNR, CDR2 FQNEAQ (reference sequence). The CDR3 is CASSLGSGPVIADTQYF. The CDR3 nucleotides read TGTGCCAGCAGCTTAGGCTCCGGGCCAGTTATTGCAGATACGCAGTATTTT.

In its sample, this clone ranks as medium-sized (0.01 to 0.1%). The chain combines TRBV7-9 with TRBJ2-7; 9 bases agree with TRBD1. CDR1 SEHNR and CDR2 FQNEAQ come from the germline V gene (reference sequence). The CDR3 length is 16 residues. V shed 4 bases, J shed 2 bases, and the junction held 9 bases outside the gene matches. DNA for the CDR3: TGTGCCAGCAGCTCAATCCTGACAGGGGGTACCTACGAGCAGTACTTC. Encoded protein: CASSSILTGGTYEQYF.

This rearrangement joins TRBV11-2 to TRBJ2-3; 12 nucleotides match TRBD2. This CDR3 has 18 residues. CDR1 and CDR2 from the germline V gene are SGHAT and FQNNGV. Trimming took 1 base from V and 3 from J; bases not matched to a gene: 8. In DNA form, the CDR3 reads TGTGCCAGCAGCTTAGCCCGAATGACTAGCGGGAGTACAGATACGCAGTATTTT. Protein product: CASSLARMTSGSTDTQYF.

This chain joins TRBV28 and TRBJ2-1; D is possibly TRBD1 (7 bases). The CDR3 sequence is 16 residues long. Per the germline V gene, CDR1 is MDHEN and CDR2 is SYDVKM. The V end lost 6 bases, the J end lost 9 bases, and 24 bases lay between the germline ends. CDR3 DNA sequence: TGTGCCAGCAGCTTAGATAGCCAGGGGGGTCGGCCTGAGCAGTTCTTC. The encoded protein is CASSLDSQGGRPEQFF. Looking up the rest from reference TRBV28 and TRBJ2-1 gives the full variable domain: DVKVTQSSRYLVKRTGEKVFLECVQDMDHENMFWYRQDPGLGLRLIYFSYDVKMKEKGDIPEGYSVSREKKERFSLILESASTNQTSMYLCASSLDSQGGRPEQFFGPGTRLTVL.

The CDR3 is CASRGTSVEADTQYF. CDR3 bases: TGTGCCAGCAGAGGGACTAGTGTGGAGGCAGATACGCAGTATTTT. The chain couples TRBV2 to TRBJ2-3; 8 nucleotides match TRBD2. Germline trimming cut 6 bases from V and 4 bases from J; bases unmatched to any gene: 9. CDR1 is SNHLY and CDR2 is FYNNEI in the germline V gene. The CDR3 spans 15 residues.

The chain couples TRBV2 to TRBJ2-5, with TRBD2 matching over 8 bases. The V segment lost 8 bases and the J segment 1 base; nucleotides outside the gene matches: 9. From germline, CDR1 is SNHLY and CDR2 FYNNEI. The CDR3 consists of 15 residues. For the CDR3, the DNA is TGTGCCAGCGCTCCCGGACTAGCACTCCAAGAGACCCAGTACTTC. Translating it yields CASAPGLALQETQYF.

This chain joins TRBV7-6 and TRBJ2-5, with D perhaps TRBD2 (5 bases). Germline values: CDR1 SGHVS, CDR2 FNYEAQ. The CDR3 is made up of 13 amino acids. The V end lost 5 bases, the J end lost 5 bases, and 12 bases lay between the germline ends. CDR3 bases: TGTGCCAGCAGCGGGAGCCCACGGGAGACCCAGTACTTC. Translating it yields CASSGSPRETQYF.